The 6 T cell receptor beta chains given below trace back to one sample, sequenced in a study of OX40 agonist ivuxolimab in advanced cancers. Libraries came from the immunoSEQ multiplex PCR assay. Drawn from immuneACCESS, this table holds only the in-frame rearrangements with V and J called that TCRdb kept. Clones are partly lost; checked studies trace under half to an unresolved V gene and leave the rest unexplained. This sample gives roughly 70,000 clones in total; under 95% of them show up just once. Of the sample, about 5.9% falls within the top ten clones. The sequencing used CD4+ or CD8+ T cells sorted from blood, collected in a trial of the OX40 agonist ivuxolimab. These TCRs come from an adult with an advanced solid tumor such as melanoma, head and neck, liver or kidney cancer.

The chain couples TRBV28 to TRBJ1-5; D gene unclear. The CDR3 covers 17 residues. Trimming shortened V by 1 base and J by 0 bases, and 13 bases separated the two germline ends. Germline lookup yields CDR1 MDHEN and CDR2 SYDVKM. CDR3 sequence: CASSLLPPIRSNQPQHF. The CDR3 DNA sequence: TGTGCCAGCAGTTTATTGCCCCCTATTCGTAGCAATCAGCCCCAGCATTTT.

This rearrangement joins TRBV7-2 to TRBJ2-1; 7 nucleotides line up with TRBD2. The CDR3 spans 16 residues. V gave up 5 bases and J gave up 10 bases; unmatched junction bases: 17. Germline V gene data show CDR1 as SGHTA and CDR2 as FQGNSA. The CDR3 bases are TGTGCCAGCAGCGCACCTGGGCTAGCGGCGCTAAGGGAGCAGTTCTTC. Translated, it gives CASSAPGLAALREQFF.

The rearrangement links TRBV7-9 to TRBJ1-2; possible D gene TRBD1, 5 bases. CDR3 length equals 14 residues. Trimming took 0 bases from V and 6 from J, leaving 11 bases between them. CDR1 and CDR2 from the germline V gene are SEHNR and FQNEAQ (reference sequence). CDR3 DNA sequence: TGTGCCAGCAGCTTAGCGCTGGGGGGGGATGGCTACACCTTC. Amino acids: CASSLALGGDGYTF. Filled out from reference TRBV7-9 and TRBJ1-2, the complete variable domain reads DTGVSQNPRHKITKRGQNVTFRCDPISEHNRLYWYRQTLGQGPEFLTYFQNEAQLEKSRLLSDRFSAERPKGSFSTLEIQRTEQGDSAMYLCASSLALGGDGYTFGSGTRLTVV.

This clone was seen a handful of times. The chain uses TRBV18 and TRBJ1-2; D gene unclear. Germline V gene sequence: CDR1 KGHSH, CDR2 LQKENI. V was pared by 3 bases and J by 4 bases, with 6 bases between. The CDR3 consists of 12 residues. This CDR3 is CASSPQGYGYTF. The CDR3 coding sequence is TGTGCCAGCTCACCCCAAGGCTATGGCTACACCTTC. The full variable domain, rest sourced from reference TRBV18 and TRBJ1-2, is NAGVMQNPRHLVRRRGQEARLRCSPMKGHSHVYWYRQLPEEGLKFMVYLQKENIIDESGMPKERFSAEFPKEGPSILRIQQVVRGDSAAYFCASSPQGYGYTFGSGTRLTVV.

This clone was seen only once. The chain joins TRBV28 to TRBJ2-5, with D hard to call. Germline loops: CDR1 MDHEN, CDR2 SYDVKM. CDR3 length: 16 amino acids. Trimming removed 3 bases at V and 2 bases at J, with 16 bases between. CDR3 bases: TGTGCCAGCAGTTTTGAAGGGCGAGGTGGTCAAGAGACCCAGTACTTC. Translating gives CASSFEGRGGQETQYF. Using reference TRBV28 and TRBJ2-5 for the parts outside the CDR3, the full variable domain is DVKVTQSSRYLVKRTGEKVFLECVQDMDHENMFWYRQDPGLGLRLIYFSYDVKMKEKGDIPEGYSVSREKKERFSLILESASTNQTSMYLCASSFEGRGGQETQYFGPGTRLLVL.

Here the CDR3 reads CASSLGTRGSGELFF. DNA of the CDR3: TGTGCCAGTAGTTTGGGGACTAGAGGGTCCGGGGAGCTGTTTTTT. The chain joins TRBV19 to TRBJ2-2; 8 positions match TRBD2. The CDR3 extends over 15 amino acids. The germline V gene has CDR1 LNHDA and CDR2 SQIVND (reference sequence). The junction had 8 bases not matched to a gene; V was cut back by 5 bases and J by 6 bases.